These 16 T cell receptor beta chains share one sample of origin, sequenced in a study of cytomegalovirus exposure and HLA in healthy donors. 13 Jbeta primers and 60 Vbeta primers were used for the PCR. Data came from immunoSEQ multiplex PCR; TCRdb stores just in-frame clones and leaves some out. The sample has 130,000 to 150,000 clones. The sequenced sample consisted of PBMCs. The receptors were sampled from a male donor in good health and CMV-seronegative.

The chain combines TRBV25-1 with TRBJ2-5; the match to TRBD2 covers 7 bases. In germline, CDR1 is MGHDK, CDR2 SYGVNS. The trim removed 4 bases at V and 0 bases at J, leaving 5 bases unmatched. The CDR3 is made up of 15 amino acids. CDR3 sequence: CASSGAGTNQETQYF. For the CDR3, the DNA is TGTGCCAGCAGTGGGGCCGGGACTAACCAAGAGACCCAGTACTTC.

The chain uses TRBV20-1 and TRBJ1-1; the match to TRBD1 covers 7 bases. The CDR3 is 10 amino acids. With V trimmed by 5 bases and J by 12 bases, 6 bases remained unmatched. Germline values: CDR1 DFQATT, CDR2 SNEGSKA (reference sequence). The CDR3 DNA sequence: TGCAGTGCTCACACAGGGGAGCCTTTCTTT. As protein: CSAHTGEPFF.

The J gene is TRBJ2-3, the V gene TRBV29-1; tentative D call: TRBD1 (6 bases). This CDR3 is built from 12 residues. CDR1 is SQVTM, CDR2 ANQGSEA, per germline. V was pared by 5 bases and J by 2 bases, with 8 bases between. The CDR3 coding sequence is TGCAGCGTTTACAGGGCCACAGATACGCAGTATTTT. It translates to CSVYRATDTQYF.

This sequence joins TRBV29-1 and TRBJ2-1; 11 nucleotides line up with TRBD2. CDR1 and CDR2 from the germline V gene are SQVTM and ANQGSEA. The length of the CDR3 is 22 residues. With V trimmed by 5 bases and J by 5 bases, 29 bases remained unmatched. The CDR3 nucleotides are TGCAGCGTTTATTCCCTGGGACTAGCGGAAATTTCCCGGGAGTCGATGGACAATGAGCAGTTCTTC. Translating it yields CSVYSLGLAEISRESMDNEQFF.

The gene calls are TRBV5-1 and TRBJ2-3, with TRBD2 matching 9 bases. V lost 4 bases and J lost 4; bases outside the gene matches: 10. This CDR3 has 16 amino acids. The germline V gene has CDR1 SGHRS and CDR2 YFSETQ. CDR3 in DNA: TGCGCCAGCAGCGCGCGGGAGGGCCTTTTCGCAGATACGCAGTATTTT. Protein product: CASSAREGLFADTQYF.

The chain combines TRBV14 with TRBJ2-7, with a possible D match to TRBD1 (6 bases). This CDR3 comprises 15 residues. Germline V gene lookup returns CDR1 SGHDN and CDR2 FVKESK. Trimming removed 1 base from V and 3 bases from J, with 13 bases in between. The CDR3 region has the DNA TGTGCCAGCAGCCAAGCCAGGGACACCCACTACGAGCAGTACTTC. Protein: CASSQARDTHYEQYF.

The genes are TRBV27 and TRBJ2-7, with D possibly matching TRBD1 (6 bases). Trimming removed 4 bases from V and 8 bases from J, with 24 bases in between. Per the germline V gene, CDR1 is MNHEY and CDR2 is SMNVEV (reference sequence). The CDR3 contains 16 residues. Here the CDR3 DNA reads TGTGCCAGCAGTTCGGACTCATGGACAGACCCTACGCAGCAGTACTTC. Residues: CASSSDSWTDPTQQYF.

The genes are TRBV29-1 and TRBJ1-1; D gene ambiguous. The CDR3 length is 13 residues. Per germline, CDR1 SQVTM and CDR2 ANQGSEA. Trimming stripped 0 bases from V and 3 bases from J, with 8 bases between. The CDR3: CSVEDRSDTEAFF. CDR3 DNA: TGCAGCGTTGAAGACAGATCTGACACTGAAGCTTTCTTT. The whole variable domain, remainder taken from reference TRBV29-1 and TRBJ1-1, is SAVISQKPSRDICQRGTSLTIQCQVDSQVTMMFWYRQQPGQSLTLIATANQGSEATYESGFVIDKFPISRPNLTFSTLTVSNMSPEDSSIYLCSVEDRSDTEAFFGQGTRLTVV.

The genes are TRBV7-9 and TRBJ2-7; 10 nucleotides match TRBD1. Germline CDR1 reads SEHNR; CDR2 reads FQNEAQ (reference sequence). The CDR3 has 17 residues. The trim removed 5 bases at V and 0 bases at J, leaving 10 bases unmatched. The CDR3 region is CASSRKGGTGDSYEQYF. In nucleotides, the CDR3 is TGTGCCAGCAGCCGCAAGGGTGGGACAGGGGACTCCTACGAGCAGTACTTC.

CDR3 in DNA: TGCGCCAGCAGCTTGGCCGGTCATTCCAGGACAGGGGTTGTCGAGTCCTACGAGCAGTACTTC. The encoded protein is CASSLAGHSRTGVVESYEQYF. V usage is TRBV5-1 and J usage is TRBJ2-7; 9 bases match TRBD1. The CDR3 has 21 amino acids. Germline V gene data show CDR1 as SGHRS and CDR2 as YFSETQ. V lost 0 bases to trimming and J lost 1 base; unmatched junction nucleotides: 20. The full variable domain, its missing parts supplied by reference TRBV5-1 and TRBJ2-7, is KAGVTQTPRYLIKTRGQQVTLSCSPISGHRSVSWYQQTPGQGLQFLFEYFSETQRNKGNFPGRFSGRQFSNSRSEMNVSTLELGDSALYLCASSLAGHSRTGVVESYEQYFGPGTRLTVT.

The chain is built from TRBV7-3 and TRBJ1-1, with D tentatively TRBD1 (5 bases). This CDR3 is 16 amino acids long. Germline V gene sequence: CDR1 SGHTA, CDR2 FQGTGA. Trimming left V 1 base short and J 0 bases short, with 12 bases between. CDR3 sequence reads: CASSLMGGTLNTEAFF. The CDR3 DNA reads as TGTGCCAGCAGCTTAATGGGGGGGACCCTGAACACTGAAGCTTTCTTT.

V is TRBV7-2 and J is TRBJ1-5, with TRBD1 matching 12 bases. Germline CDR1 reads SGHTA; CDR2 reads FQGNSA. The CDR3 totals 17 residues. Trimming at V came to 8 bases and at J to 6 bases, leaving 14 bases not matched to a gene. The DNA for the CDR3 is TGTGCCAGCTGCTCCGGGACAGGGGGCGTAATAGCTCAGCCCCAGCATTTT. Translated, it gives CASCSGTGGVIAQPQHF. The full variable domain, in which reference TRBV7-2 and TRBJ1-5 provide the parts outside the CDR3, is GAGVSQSPSNKVTEKGKDVELRCDPISGHTALYWYRQSLGQGLEFLIYFQGNSAPDKSGLPSDRFSAERTGGSVSTLTIQRTQQEDSAVYLCASCSGTGGVIAQPQHFGDGTRLSIL.

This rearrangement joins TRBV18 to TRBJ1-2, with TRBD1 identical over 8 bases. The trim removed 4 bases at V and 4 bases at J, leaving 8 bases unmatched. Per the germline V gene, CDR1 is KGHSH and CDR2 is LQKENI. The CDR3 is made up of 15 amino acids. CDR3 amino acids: CASSLEPTGGYGYTF. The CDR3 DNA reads TGTGCCAGCTCACTCGAACCCACAGGGGGCTATGGCTACACCTTC.

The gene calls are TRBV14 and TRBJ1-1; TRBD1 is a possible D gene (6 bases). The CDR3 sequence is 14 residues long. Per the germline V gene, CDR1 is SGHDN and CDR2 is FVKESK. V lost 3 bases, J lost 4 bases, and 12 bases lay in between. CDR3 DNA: TGTGCCAGCAGCCATACAGGGTGGGGCACTGAAGCTTTCTTT. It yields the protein CASSHTGWGTEAFF.

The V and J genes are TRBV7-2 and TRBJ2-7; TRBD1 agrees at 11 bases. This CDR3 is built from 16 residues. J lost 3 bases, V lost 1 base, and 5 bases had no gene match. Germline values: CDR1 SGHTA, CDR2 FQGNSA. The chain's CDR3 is CASSLELGTGGYEQYF. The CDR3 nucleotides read TGTGCCAGCAGCTTAGAGCTCGGGACAGGGGGCTACGAGCAGTACTTC.

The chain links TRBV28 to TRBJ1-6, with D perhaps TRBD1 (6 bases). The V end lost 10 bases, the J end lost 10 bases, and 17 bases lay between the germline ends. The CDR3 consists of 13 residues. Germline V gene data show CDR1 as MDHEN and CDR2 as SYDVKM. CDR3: CATGQIGASPLHF. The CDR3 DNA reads TGTGCCACAGGACAGATAGGGGCCTCACCCCTCCACTTT.